Listed here are 32 T cell receptor beta chains from one sample, sequenced in a study of T-cell reconstitution after alpha-beta-depleted transplantation in children. Unique molecular identifiers were incorporated during preparation of the TCRbeta library. TCRdb ran MiXCR on the PCR reads and lists one entry per CDR3 protein. The sample consists of some 830,000 distinct CDR3 sequences, roughly 15% of them appearing once. Source: PBMCs, mostly from graft donor cells, taken 360 days after TCRalphabeta/CD19-depleted stem cell transplant. These receptors all stem from a male patient younger than 18 who had a stem cell transplant for acute lymphoblastic leukemia, so the T cells may come from the graft donor.

The chain employs TRBV30 and TRBJ2-1; TRBD2 matches 11 bases. The CDR3 is made up of 16 amino acids. The junction had 12 bases not matched to a gene; V was cut back by 2 bases and J by 9 bases. Germline lookup yields CDR1 GTSNPN and CDR2 SVGIG (reference sequence). The CDR3 protein is CAWSRRSGRAGFEQFF. For the CDR3, the DNA is TGTGCCTGGAGTCGTCGTAGCGGGAGGGCGGGTTTTGAGCAGTTCTTC.

The chain links TRBV5-1 to TRBJ2-5, with no clear D. Looked up from germline, CDR1 is SGHRS and CDR2 is YFSETQ. The CDR3 totals 11 residues. Trimming left V 0 bases short and J 12 bases short, with 9 bases between. The CDR3 coding sequence is TGCGCCAGCAGCTTGGTTTGGCACAAGTACTTC. This gives the protein CASSLVWHKYF.

In this sample, this clonotype turned up a few times. V gene TRBV24-1 combines with J gene TRBJ2-5; 8 nucleotides line up with TRBD1. The V and J ends lost 2 bases and 0 bases, in that order; junction bases with no gene match: 1. There are 15 residues in the CDR3. Germline values: CDR1 KGHDR, CDR2 SFDVKD. The CDR3 nucleotides are TGTGCCACCAGTGATTCGACAGGGGACCAAGAGACCCAGTACTTC. Its translation: CATSDSTGDQETQYF.

The table lists this clonotype with many counts. This chain uses TRBV12-3 or TRBV12-4 with TRBJ2-7; no definite D call. The CDR3 runs to 14 residues. Trimming took off 3 bases at V and 3 bases at J, with 12 bases between the two ends. The CDR3 DNA reads as TGTGCCAGCAGTTTGACGGAGTCGGGCTACGAGCAGTACTTC. Translated: CASSLTESGYEQYF.

This sequence joins TRBV27 and TRBJ2-4; no firm D call. Germline V gene data show CDR1 as MNHEY and CDR2 as SMNVEV (reference sequence). This CDR3 comprises 13 residues. The V end lost 4 bases, the J end lost 2 bases, and 6 bases lay between the germline ends. This CDR3 reads CASSWASKNIQYF. The DNA of the CDR3 is TGTGCCAGCAGTTGGGCCTCCAAAAACATTCAGTACTTC.

This chain links TRBV6-6 with TRBJ2-7; D unclear. Germline CDR1 is MNHNY and CDR2 is SVGAGI (reference sequence). This CDR3 has 13 amino acids. The V gene lost 5 bases and the J gene lost 1 base, with 9 bases spanning the gap. The DNA of the CDR3 is TGTGCCAGCAGTCGGGTCTGGTCCTACGAGCAGTACTTC. This gives the protein CASSRVWSYEQYF.

Only a few counts were recorded for this clonotype. The rearrangement uses TRBV11-3 and TRBJ2-2; D is ambiguous. Germline V gives CDR1 SGHNT, CDR2 YENEEA. Trimming left V 0 bases short and J 4 bases short, with 6 bases between. CDR3 length equals 14 residues. CDR3 in DNA: TGTGCCAGCAGCTTAGAACAGATCACCGGGGAGCTGTTTTTT. Translated: CASSLEQITGELFF. The whole variable domain, filled in from reference TRBV11-3 and TRBJ2-2, reads EAGVVQSPRYKIIEKKQPVAFWCNPISGHNTLYWYLQNLGQGPELLIRYENEEAVDDSQLPKDRFSAERLKGVDSTLKIQPAELGDSAVYLCASSLEQITGELFFGEGSRLTVL.

Ten or more counts support this clonotype. This sequence joins TRBV5-1 and TRBJ1-1, with 10 bases matching TRBD1. The germline CDR1 and CDR2 sequences are SGHRS and YFSETQ. There are 15 residues in the CDR3. Losses at the gene ends were 1 base for V and 2 bases for J; bases not matched to a gene: 2. Here the CDR3 reads CASSLRDRGNTEAFF. The CDR3 coding sequence is TGCGCCAGCAGCTTGAGGGACAGGGGAAACACTGAAGCTTTCTTT. Based on the CDR3 plus reference TRBV5-1 and TRBJ1-1, the full variable domain is KAGVTQTPRYLIKTRGQQVTLSCSPISGHRSVSWYQQTPGQGLQFLFEYFSETQRNKGNFPGRFSGRQFSNSRSEMNVSTLELGDSALYLCASSLRDRGNTEAFFGQGTRLTVV.

The chain recombines TRBV11-2 with TRBJ2-1, with 15 bases matching TRBD2. The CDR3 runs to 16 residues. V shed 5 bases and J 5 bases; nucleotides not matched to a gene: 4. The germline gives CDR1 SGHAT, CDR2 FQNNGV. In DNA, the CDR3 is TGTGCCAGCAGCGGGAGGACTAGCGGGGGGGACAATGAGCAGTTCTTC. It translates to CASSGRTSGGDNEQFF.

This clonotype was seen a handful of times. V gene TRBV20-1 combines with J gene TRBJ2-1; possibly TRBD2 for D (6 bases). V was pared by 0 bases and J by 15 bases, with 18 bases between. Germline V gene lookup returns CDR1 DFQATT and CDR2 SNEGSKA (reference sequence). This CDR3 has 13 residues. CDR3 amino acids: CSARDEGTVRRFF. In DNA, the CDR3 is TGCAGTGCTAGAGATGAAGGGACTGTTCGTCGGTTCTTC.

V gene TRBV7-3 combines with J gene TRBJ1-3, with D uncertain. The CDR3 is 13 residues long. Trimming pared 4 bases from V and 3 bases from J, leaving 7 bases between. Germline V lookup: CDR1 SGHTA, CDR2 FQGTGA. DNA for the CDR3: TGTGCCAGCAGCTCCGCTGGTGGAAACACCATATATTTT. It specifies CASSSAGGNTIYF.

The chain is built from TRBV7-9 and TRBJ1-1; possible D gene TRBD1, 5 bases. Deletions cut 2 bases from V and 1 base from J, with 11 bases between. The CDR3 is 15 amino acids. The germline V gene encodes CDR1 SEHNR and CDR2 FQNEAQ (reference sequence). CDR3 loop: CASSLYAGTNTEAFF. CDR3 coding DNA: TGTGCCAGCAGCTTATACGCAGGGACGAACACTGAAGCTTTCTTT.

This clonotype came up a few times. V is TRBV4-1 and J is TRBJ2-7; the D is unclear. V shed 0 bases and J shed 0 bases, with 9 bases lying between them. This CDR3 region has 15 residues. Looked up from germline, CDR1 is MGHRA and CDR2 is YSYEKL. The CDR3 sequence: CASSQETLSSYEQYF. The CDR3 DNA reads TGCGCCAGCAGCCAAGAAACACTTAGCTCCTACGAGCAGTACTTC.

This chain uses TRBV5-1 with TRBJ2-1; 12 bases are shared with TRBD2. V gave up 0 bases and J gave up 0 bases; unmatched junction bases: 1. The germline V gene encodes CDR1 SGHRS and CDR2 YFSETQ. This CDR3 region has 17 residues. The CDR3 loop is CASSLGTSGISYNEQFF. DNA of the CDR3: TGCGCCAGCAGCTTGGGGACTAGCGGGATCTCCTACAATGAGCAGTTCTTC.

This clonotype has a count of ten or more. The chain joins TRBV25-1 to TRBJ2-5; 7 nucleotides line up with TRBD2. The CDR3 runs to 16 residues. CDR1 and CDR2 from the germline V gene are MGHDK and SYGVNS. V shed 1 base, J shed 4 bases, and the junction held 9 bases outside the gene matches. The CDR3 reads CASSEWGGGDRETQYF. The CDR3 DNA is TGTGCCAGCAGTGAATGGGGGGGAGGTGATCGAGAGACCCAGTACTTC.

The genes are TRBV19 and TRBJ1-1; the D gene is possibly TRBD1 (6 bases). This CDR3 contains 15 residues. Per germline, CDR1 LNHDA and CDR2 SQIVND (reference sequence). V was pared by 5 bases and J by 4 bases, with 17 bases between. The CDR3 DNA is TGTGCCAGTAGTGCACCCTTCGGGGGCCCCACTGAAGCTTTCTTT. This sequence encodes CASSAPFGGPTEAFF.

This clonotype has just a few counts. V is TRBV4-1 and J is TRBJ2-7; D is perhaps TRBD2 (6 bases). Germline lookup yields CDR1 MGHRA and CDR2 YSYEKL. Between the trimmed V and J ends, which lost 6 bases and 0 bases, there was a span of 18 bases. CDR3 size: 16 residues. The CDR3 spells CASSRGGRADSYEQYF. Here the CDR3 DNA reads TGCGCCAGCAGTCGGGGAGGCAGGGCGGACTCCTACGAGCAGTACTTC.

The chain links TRBV20-1 to TRBJ2-5; TRBD2 agrees at 11 bases. CDR1 is DFQATT and CDR2 is SNEGSKA in the germline V gene (reference sequence). The CDR3 spans 18 residues. Trimming at V came to 0 bases and at J to 3 bases, leaving 12 bases not matched to a gene. The CDR3 loop reads CSARDLELAGVTEETQYF. CDR3 nucleotides: TGCAGTGCTAGAGATTTGGAACTAGCGGGAGTAACAGAAGAGACCCAGTACTTC.

This chain connects TRBV18 to TRBJ1-6, with 10 bases lining up with TRBD1. V was clipped by 0 bases and J by 7 bases; unmatched bases: 3. Germline V lookup: CDR1 KGHSH, CDR2 LQKENI. The CDR3 loop spans 16 amino acids. CDR3 nucleotide sequence: TGTGCCAGCTCACCACCGACAGGGGGCAGGAATTCACCCCTCCACTTT. Amino acids: CASSPPTGGRNSPLHF.

This chain joins TRBV6-1 and TRBJ2-3, with D tentatively TRBD1 (5 bases). This CDR3 has 14 amino acids. V gave up 6 bases and J gave up 0 bases, with 10 bases separating them. Germline-derived CDR1 and CDR2 are MNHNS and SASEGT. CDR3: CASRTEASTDTQYF. CDR3 bases: TGTGCCAGCAGGACAGAAGCTAGCACAGATACGCAGTATTTT.

The chain carries TRBV5-1 and TRBJ2-3, with TRBD2 matching over 13 bases. Germline V gene sequence: CDR1 SGHRS, CDR2 YFSETQ. This CDR3 has 16 amino acids. V gave up 3 bases and J gave up 5 bases; unmatched junction bases: 6. CDR3 sequence: CASSWKTSGRKDTQYF. Here the CDR3 DNA reads TGCGCCAGCAGCTGGAAGACTAGCGGGAGGAAAGATACGCAGTATTTT.

The rearrangement uses TRBV12-3 or TRBV12-4 and TRBJ1-5; possible D gene TRBD1, 6 bases. V shed 4 bases and J shed 2 bases, with 30 bases lying between them. The CDR3 consists of 21 residues. CDR3 in DNA: TGTGCCAGCAGTTCATACCGCGGCAGGGGAGGTATGGGATGGGGCAATCAGCCCCAGCATTTT. This encodes CASSSYRGRGGMGWGNQPQHF.

V usage is TRBV4-2 and J usage is TRBJ2-1, with D perhaps being TRBD1 or TRBD2 (5 bases each). V was pared by 7 bases and J by 12 bases, with 28 bases between. The CDR3 extends over 16 amino acids. Germline assignment: CDR1 LGHNA and CDR2 YNFKEQ. The CDR3 region is CASNHNLGAGFSGQFF. The CDR3 DNA reads as TGTGCCAGCAACCATAACCTCGGGGCCGGTTTCTCAGGGCAGTTCTTC.

There are many counts of this clonotype. The V and J genes are TRBV9 and TRBJ2-2; 9 bases are shared with TRBD2. V lost 2 bases, J lost 2 bases, and 10 bases stayed unmatched. The CDR3 covers 18 residues. Germline CDR1 reads SGDLS; CDR2 reads YYNGEE. This CDR3 reads CASSVAWLAGKNTGELFF. The DNA of the CDR3 is TGTGCCAGCAGCGTTGCATGGCTAGCGGGAAAAAACACCGGGGAGCTGTTTTTT.

This clonotype was counted between two and nine times. V and J are TRBV13 and TRBJ1-6, with 8 bases matching TRBD1. Germline V lookup: CDR1 PRHDT, CDR2 FYEKMQ (reference sequence). The CDR3 runs to 17 residues. Trimming cost V 10 bases and J 4 bases; bases outside gene matches: 15. This chain's CDR3 is CATHDGQGEGYNSPLHF. In nucleotides, the CDR3 is TGTGCCACTCATGACGGACAGGGAGAGGGATATAATTCACCCCTCCACTTT.

V and J are TRBV15 and TRBJ2-7, with D perhaps TRBD2 (7 bases). The V end was cut by 0 bases, the J end by 1 base, with 13 bases between. Germline lookup yields CDR1 LNHNV and CDR2 YYDKDF (reference sequence). The CDR3 runs to 16 residues. In DNA, the CDR3 is TGTGCCACCAGCAGAGATGCGGGGGCGGATTCCTACGAGCAGTACTTC. Amino acids: CATSRDAGADSYEQYF. Full variable domain (missing parts from reference TRBV15 and TRBJ2-7): DAMVIQNPRYQVTQFGKPVTLSCSQTLNHNVMYWYQQKSSQAPKLLFHYYDKDFNNEADTPDNFQSRRPNTSFCFLDIRSPGLGDTAMYLCATSRDAGADSYEQYFGPGTRLTVT.

The CDR3 is CSVTTGAYNEQFF. In DNA form, the CDR3 reads TGCAGCGTAACGACGGGGGCCTACAATGAGCAGTTCTTC. The rearrangement uses TRBV29-1 and TRBJ2-1; D is perhaps TRBD2 (6 bases). The V gene's germline CDR1 is SQVTM and CDR2 ANQGSEA. This CDR3 spans 13 amino acids. Trimming took off 6 bases at V and 2 bases at J, with 11 bases between the two ends.

This clonotype turned up a few times. The chain combines TRBV6-5 with TRBJ1-2; D remains ambiguous. The V gene's germline CDR1 is MNHEY and CDR2 SVGAGI. The germline V and J ends were trimmed by 0 bases and 4 bases, with 9 bases remaining between them. CDR3 length equals 14 residues. The CDR3 reads CASSYSIQLYGYTF. The DNA of the CDR3 is TGTGCCAGCAGTTACTCGATACAGCTCTATGGCTACACCTTC.

This clonotype was observed a single time. A much more abundant neighbour one base away suggests this may be a read error. The V call is TRBV10-2, the J call TRBJ2-4; 9 positions agree with TRBD1. Germline trimming cut 8 bases from V and 5 bases from J; bases unmatched to any gene: 4. The CDR3 consists of 13 residues. Germline V gene sequence: CDR1 WSHSY, CDR2 SAAADI. In DNA, the CDR3 is TGCGCCAGCGTGAGACAGGGGGAAAACATTCAGTACTTC. Translated: CASVRQGENIQYF.

This chain uses TRBV3-1 with TRBJ2-7; 10 bases are shared with TRBD2. CDR1 is LGHDT, CDR2 YNNKEL, per germline (reference sequence). This CDR3 comprises 15 residues. V trimming: 0 bases; J trimming: 6 bases; junction bases outside the gene matches: 5. CDR3 bases: TGTGCCAGCAGCCAAGATAACCAGCGGGAGGGCGAGCAGTACTTC. It is translated as CASSQDNQREGEQYF.

This clonotype was recorded a few times. V usage is TRBV3-1 and J usage is TRBJ2-2, with D perhaps matching TRBD1 or TRBD2 (5 bases each). The germline V gene has CDR1 LGHDT and CDR2 YNNKEL (reference sequence). Trimming took off 0 bases at V and 0 bases at J, with 20 bases between the two ends. The CDR3 contains 20 residues. This CDR3 is CASSQELAVWGRANTGELFF. Here the CDR3 DNA reads TGTGCCAGCAGCCAAGAATTGGCGGTATGGGGGAGAGCGAACACCGGGGAGCTGTTTTTT.

CDR3 amino acids: CASSLDSSLSLSQPQHF. CDR3 nucleotide sequence: TGTGCCAGCAGCTTAGATTCCAGCCTGTCTCTTTCTCAGCCCCAGCATTTT. The chain carries TRBV11-1 and TRBJ1-5; no firm D call. The CDR3 has 17 amino acids. Deletions cut 1 base from V and 6 bases from J, with 19 bases between. Germline V lookup: CDR1 SGHAT, CDR2 FQDESV (reference sequence).